The rows below give T cell receptor beta chains drawn from one sample of a study of blood T cells in healthy people across ages. TCRdb re-called the 5' RACE reads through MiXCR, storing one row per CDR3 protein. The sample has over 600,000 distinct CDR3 sequences; about 42% are singletons. Source material: blood. All receptors derive from a man at least 80 years old in good health. The CDR3 runs from the conserved cysteine through the conserved F or W. Fields, in order: D gene, J gene, V gene, clone size, CDR3 protein, CDR3 DNA. The D gene is left open where the match is weak. Clone size is stated in some rows and not others, as once, few, many or a class when expanded.

- | TRBJ2-3 | TRBV4-1 | - | CASSQPTERNTQYF | TGCGCCAGCAGCCAGCCGACGGAGCGGAATACGCAGTATTTT
TRBD2 | TRBJ2-3 | TRBV5-1 | few | CASSQRTSDSTDTQYF | TGCGCCAGCAGCCAGCGGACTAGCGACTCCACAGATACGCAGTATTTT
- | TRBJ2-5 | TRBV9 | few | CASSAGEQETQYF | TGTGCCAGCAGCGCCGGAGAACAAGAGACCCAGTACTTC
- | TRBJ1-1 | TRBV11-2 | - | CASSLDRLSTEAFF | TGTGCCAGCAGTCTTGACAGGCTCAGCACTGAAGCTTTCTTT
- | TRBJ2-3 | TRBV25-1 | - | CASSEGLRQHTDTQYF | TGTGCCAGCAGTGAAGGACTTAGACAACACACAGATACGCAGTATTTT
- | TRBJ2-7 | TRBV28 | many | CASSSPVGSSYEQYF | TGTGCCAGCAGTTCCCCCGTGGGCAGCTCCTACGAGCAGTACTTC
- | TRBJ1-6 | TRBV27 | once | CASSLYLGDRSPPHF | TGTGCCAGCAGTTTATATTTAGGGGATCGTTCACCCCCCCACTTT
TRBD2 | TRBJ2-1 | TRBV7-7 | - | CASSTSGTTNEQFF | TGTGCTAGTTCAACTAGCGGGACAACCAATGAGCAGTTCTTC
- | TRBJ1-3 | TRBV7-2 | - | CASSLVEGSGNTIYF | TGTGCCAGCAGCTTAGTTGAAGGCTCTGGAAACACCATATATTTT
- | TRBJ2-3 | TRBV4-3 | once | CASSQDTGVTDTQYF | TGCGCCAGCAGCCAAGATACCGGGGTAACAGATACGCAGTATTTT
- | TRBJ2-5 | TRBV12-3/TRBV12-4 | many | CASSPRDQSGPQYF | TGTGCCAGCAGTCCCCGGGACCAGTCGGGTCCCCAGTACTTC
TRBD2 | TRBJ2-1 | TRBV5-1 | few | CASSIPSGTYDEQFF | TGCGCCAGCAGCATCCCTAGCGGGACTTACGATGAGCAGTTCTTC
- | TRBJ2-5 | TRBV14 | - | CASSQDGPGLETQYF | TGTGCCAGCAGCCAAGATGGGCCAGGGTTGGAGACCCAGTACTTC
- | TRBJ2-6 | TRBV12-3/TRBV12-4 | - | CASSPHRAGANVLTF | TGTGCCAGCAGTCCCCACAGGGCCGGGGCCAACGTCCTGACTTTC
TRBD1 | TRBJ1-2 | TRBV5-1 | few | CASSYGQESYGYTF | TGCGCCAGCAGCTACGGACAGGAAAGCTATGGCTACACCTTC
TRBD2 | TRBJ2-7 | TRBV5-6 | - | CASSLAGSSGRREQYF | TGTGCCAGCAGCCTCGCGGGGTCTAGCGGGAGAAGGGAGCAGTACTTC
- | TRBJ1-1 | TRBV20-1 | - | CSATTEKNTEAFF | TGCAGTGCCACCACAGAGAAGAACACTGAAGCTTTCTTT
- | TRBJ2-4 | TRBV27 | - | CASSLLPLAKNIQYF | TGTGCCAGCAGTTTACTACCACTAGCCAAAAACATTCAGTACTTC
- | TRBJ1-2 | TRBV20-1 | - | CSAREQGRDGYTF | TGCAGTGCTAGAGAACAGGGACGGGATGGCTACACCTTC
TRBD2 | TRBJ2-7 | TRBV5-1 | - | CASSVVPSGNEQYF | TGCGCCAGCAGCGTGGTCCCTAGCGGGAACGAGCAGTACTTC
TRBD2 | TRBJ2-7 | TRBV10-3 | many | CAIRLGGSGEQYF | TGTGCCATCAGATTGGGCGGGAGTGGCGAGCAGTACTTC
- | TRBJ2-1 | TRBV25-1 | - | CASSSYGHTYNEQFF | TGTGCCAGCAGTTCTTATGGACATACCTACAATGAGCAGTTCTTC
- | TRBJ2-7 | TRBV7-9 | few | CASSLAHMGVTQKIAYEQYF | TGTGCCAGCAGCTTAGCGCATATGGGTGTTACCCAAAAGATAGCCTACGAGCAGTACTTC
- | TRBJ2-7 | TRBV10-3 | few | CAISEGSYGEQYF | TGTGCCATCAGTGAGGGCAGCTATGGCGAGCAGTACTTC
- | TRBJ1-5 | TRBV4-1 | - | CASSQDTGYGNQPQHF | TGCGCCAGCAGCCAAGATACAGGGTATGGAAATCAGCCCCAGCATTTT
TRBD1 | TRBJ2-7 | TRBV7-2 | - | CASSLAQGVQYF | TGTGCCAGCAGCTTAGCCCAGGGGGTGCAGTACTTC
TRBD2 | TRBJ2-1 | TRBV9 | many | CASSVVAGGSHNEQFF | TGTGCCAGCAGCGTAGTTGCGGGAGGGTCCCACAATGAGCAGTTCTTC
- | TRBJ2-7 | TRBV7-3 | - | CASSPRLGDEQYF | TGTGCCAGCAGCCCCCGACTTGGGGACGAGCAGTACTTC
- | TRBJ2-1 | TRBV5-1 | - | CASSSEPGGTVKQFF | TGCGCCAGCAGCTCGGAACCTGGGGGGACAGTTAAGCAGTTCTTC
TRBD1 | TRBJ2-4 | TRBV7-9 | - | CASSSGTENMYIQYF | TGTGCCAGCAGCTCCGGGACAGAAAATATGTACATTCAGTACTTC
- | TRBJ2-1 | TRBV29-1 | - | CSVFGRNEQFF | TGCAGCGTTTTTGGGAGGAATGAGCAGTTCTTC